This TCR beta chain came from a study of a mutant IDH1 vaccine in newly diagnosed glioma. Across the study: Of the patients given treatment, around 60% were male and about 38% were female, and a mean age of about 44 years was recorded.

This clone is a singleton in its sample. Its antigen remains unidentified. V lost 7 bases, J lost 7 bases, and 19 bases lay in between. Germline V gene lookup returns CDR1 MNHEY and CDR2 SVGAGI. The CDR3 is 14 amino acids. Time point meaning: baseline, week 1 (first vaccination visit). Treatment indicated: pre-vaccination baseline after standard-of-care therapy. Clones were sequenced by immunoSEQ multiplex PCR, and TCRdb holds only the in-frame ones, with some missing. Of fewer than 85,000 clones listed, 86% are singletons. Points from the study as a whole: Top peripheral T cell clonotype shifts appeared unrelated to pseudoprogression.

The chain carries TRBV6-5 and TRBJ1-1, with D tentatively TRBD1 (5 bases). This receptor was taken from a man aged 30 to 39 with glioma. The starting material was PBMCs, obtained from a glioma patient treated with radiotherapy, temozolomide or both. CDR3 sequence: CASTESGSRSEAFF. The CDR3 region has the DNA TGTGCCAGCACCGAATCAGGGAGCCGAAGTGAAGCTTTCTTT.